This T cell receptor beta chain comes out of a study of T cells in narcolepsy. Study results and limitations: Blood of same and different patients, but not healthy controls, reportedly held recurring autoreactive clonotypes.

The table came from immunoSEQ multiplex PCR; TCRdb's copy has only in-frame clones and leaves some out. The sample yields more than 20,000 clones, about 90% seen once. On this clone itself: Its antigen is as yet unknown.

This receptor was taken from a human donor with narcolepsy. What was sequenced was CD45RA- memory CD4+ T cells from PBMCs.

This CDR3 is CASSPRGGAEAFF. The CDR3 region has the DNA TGTGCCAGCAGCCCCCGGGGGGGGGCTGAAGCTTTCTTT. The rearrangement uses TRBV7-8 and TRBJ1-1; D perhaps matches TRBD1 (5 bases). The V end lost 5 bases, the J end lost 6 bases, and 13 bases lay between the germline ends. CDR3 length equals 13 residues. Germline CDR1 and CDR2: SGHVS and FQNEAQ.